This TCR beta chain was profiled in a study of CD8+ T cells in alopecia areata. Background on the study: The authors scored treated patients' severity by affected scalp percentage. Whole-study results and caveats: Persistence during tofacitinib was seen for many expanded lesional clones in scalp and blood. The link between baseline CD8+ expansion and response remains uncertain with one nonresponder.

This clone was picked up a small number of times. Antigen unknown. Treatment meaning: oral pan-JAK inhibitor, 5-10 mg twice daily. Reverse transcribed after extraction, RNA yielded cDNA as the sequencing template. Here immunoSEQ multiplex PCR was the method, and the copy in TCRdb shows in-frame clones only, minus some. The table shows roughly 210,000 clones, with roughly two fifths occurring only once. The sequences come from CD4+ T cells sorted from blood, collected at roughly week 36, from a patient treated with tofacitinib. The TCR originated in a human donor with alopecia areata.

Here the CDR3 reads CASSGKNTGELFF. For the CDR3, the DNA is TGTGCCAGCAGCGGGAAAAACACCGGGGAGCTGTTTTTT. The J gene is TRBJ2-2, the V gene TRBV9; D remains ambiguous. Trimming removed 3 bases at V and 2 bases at J, with 5 bases between. Per the germline V gene, CDR1 is SGDLS and CDR2 is YYNGEE. The CDR3 runs to 13 residues.